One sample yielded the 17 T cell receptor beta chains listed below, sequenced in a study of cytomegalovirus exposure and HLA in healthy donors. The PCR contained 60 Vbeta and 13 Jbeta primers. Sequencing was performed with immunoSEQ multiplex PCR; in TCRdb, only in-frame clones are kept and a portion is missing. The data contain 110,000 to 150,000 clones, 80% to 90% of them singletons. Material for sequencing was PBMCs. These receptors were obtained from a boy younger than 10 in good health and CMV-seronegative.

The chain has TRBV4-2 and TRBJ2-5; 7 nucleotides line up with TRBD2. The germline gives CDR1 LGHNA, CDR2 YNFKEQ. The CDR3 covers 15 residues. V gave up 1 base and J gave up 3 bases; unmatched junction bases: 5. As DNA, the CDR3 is TGTGCCAGCAGCCAAGGGGGGGGAGGAGAAGAGACCCAGTACTTC. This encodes CASSQGGGGEETQYF.

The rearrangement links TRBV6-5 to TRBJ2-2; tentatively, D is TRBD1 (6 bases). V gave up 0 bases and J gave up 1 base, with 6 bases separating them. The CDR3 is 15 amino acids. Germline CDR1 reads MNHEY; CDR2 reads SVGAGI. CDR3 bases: TGTGCCAGCAGTTACTCAGGGGGGAACACCGGGGAGCTGTTTTTT. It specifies CASSYSGGNTGELFF.

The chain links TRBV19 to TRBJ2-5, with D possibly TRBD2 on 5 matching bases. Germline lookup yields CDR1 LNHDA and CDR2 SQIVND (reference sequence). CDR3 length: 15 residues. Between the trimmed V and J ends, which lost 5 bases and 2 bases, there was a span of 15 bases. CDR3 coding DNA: TGTGCCAGTAGTTATTCAGCGGAACTACAAGAGACCCAGTACTTC. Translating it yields CASSYSAELQETQYF.

CDR3 coding DNA: TGCGCCAGCAGTGAGTCCGGCCTAGCGGGAGGGCCGAACACCGGGGAGCTGTTTTTT. Amino acids: CASSESGLAGGPNTGELFF. V gene TRBV10-1 combines with J gene TRBJ2-2; TRBD2 agrees at 12 bases. This CDR3 contains 19 residues. The V segment lost 0 bases and the J segment 0 bases; nucleotides outside the gene matches: 5. Per germline, CDR1 WNHNN and CDR2 SYGVQD (reference sequence).

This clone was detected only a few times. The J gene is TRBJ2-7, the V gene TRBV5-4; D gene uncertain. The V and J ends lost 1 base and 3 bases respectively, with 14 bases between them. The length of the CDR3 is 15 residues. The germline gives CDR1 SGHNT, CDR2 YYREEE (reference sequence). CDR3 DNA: TGTGCCAGCAGCTTGAGTGGTCGCTCAGACTACGAGCAGTACTTC. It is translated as CASSLSGRSDYEQYF. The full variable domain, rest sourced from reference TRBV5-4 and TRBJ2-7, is ETGVTQSPTHLIKTRGQQVTLRCSSQSGHNTVSWYQQALGQGPQFIFQYYREEENGRGNFPPRFSGLQFPNYSSELNVNALELDDSALYLCASSLSGRSDYEQYFGPGTRLTVT.

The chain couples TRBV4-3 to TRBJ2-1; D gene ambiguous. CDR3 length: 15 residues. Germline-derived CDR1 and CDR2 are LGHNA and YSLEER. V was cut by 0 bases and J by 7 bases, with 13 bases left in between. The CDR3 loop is CASSQELFFPNEQFF. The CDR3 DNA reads TGCGCCAGCAGCCAAGAACTCTTTTTCCCTAATGAGCAGTTCTTC.

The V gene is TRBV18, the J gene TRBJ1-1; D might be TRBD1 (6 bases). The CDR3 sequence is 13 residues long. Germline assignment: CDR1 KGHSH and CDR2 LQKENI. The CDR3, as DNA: TGTGCTTCATCGGTAGGGGGAAACACTGAAGCTTTCTTT. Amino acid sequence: CASSVGGNTEAFF.

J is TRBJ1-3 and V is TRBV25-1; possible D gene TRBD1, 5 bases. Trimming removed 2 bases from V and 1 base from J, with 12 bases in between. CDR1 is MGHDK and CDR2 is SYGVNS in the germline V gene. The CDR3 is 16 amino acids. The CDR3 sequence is CASSELQDHSGNTIYF. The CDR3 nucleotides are TGTGCCAGCAGTGAACTACAGGACCATTCTGGAAACACCATATATTTT.

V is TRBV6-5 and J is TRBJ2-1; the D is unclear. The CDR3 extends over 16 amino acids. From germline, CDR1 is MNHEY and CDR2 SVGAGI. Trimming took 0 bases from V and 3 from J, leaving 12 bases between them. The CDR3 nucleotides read TGTGCCAGCAGTTACTCGAGTTCCCTTTACTACAATGAGCAGTTCTTC. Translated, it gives CASSYSSSLYYNEQFF.

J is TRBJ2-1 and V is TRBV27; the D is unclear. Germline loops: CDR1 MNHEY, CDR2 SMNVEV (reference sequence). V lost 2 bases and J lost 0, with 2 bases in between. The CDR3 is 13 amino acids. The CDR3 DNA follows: TGTGCCAGCAGTTTACGCTCCTACAATGAGCAGTTCTTC. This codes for CASSLRSYNEQFF.

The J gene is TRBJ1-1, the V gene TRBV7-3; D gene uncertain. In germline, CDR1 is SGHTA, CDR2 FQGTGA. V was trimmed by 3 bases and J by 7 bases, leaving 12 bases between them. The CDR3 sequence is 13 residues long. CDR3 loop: CASSFQIRGEAFF. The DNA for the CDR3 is TGTGCCAGCAGCTTCCAAATTCGGGGTGAAGCTTTCTTT.

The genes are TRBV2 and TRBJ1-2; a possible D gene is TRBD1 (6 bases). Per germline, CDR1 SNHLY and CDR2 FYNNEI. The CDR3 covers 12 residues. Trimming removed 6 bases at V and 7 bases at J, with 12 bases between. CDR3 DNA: TGTGCCAGCAGGGAAACAGGGTCTGGCTACACCTTC. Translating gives CASRETGSGYTF.

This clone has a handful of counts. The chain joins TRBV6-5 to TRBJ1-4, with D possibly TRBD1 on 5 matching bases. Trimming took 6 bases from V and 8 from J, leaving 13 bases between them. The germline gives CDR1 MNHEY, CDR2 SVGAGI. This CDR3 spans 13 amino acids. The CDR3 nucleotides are TGTGCCAGCAGCGGGACTCCCGAGGAAAAACTGTTTTTT. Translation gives CASSGTPEEKLFF.

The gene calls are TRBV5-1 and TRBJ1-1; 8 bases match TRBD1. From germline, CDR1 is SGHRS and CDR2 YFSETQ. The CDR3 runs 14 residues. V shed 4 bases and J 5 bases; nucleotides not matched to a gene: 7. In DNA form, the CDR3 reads TGCGCCAGCAGCAAGACAGGGGTGAGAACTGAAGCTTTCTTT. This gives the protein CASSKTGVRTEAFF.

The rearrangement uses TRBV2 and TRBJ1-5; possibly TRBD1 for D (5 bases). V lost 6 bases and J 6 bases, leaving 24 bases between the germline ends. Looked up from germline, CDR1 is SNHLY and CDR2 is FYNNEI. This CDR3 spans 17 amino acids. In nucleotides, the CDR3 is TGTGCCAGCAGGGGGGGGGAATCAGGGAATGGCGGTCAGCCCCAGCATTTT. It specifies CASRGGESGNGGQPQHF.

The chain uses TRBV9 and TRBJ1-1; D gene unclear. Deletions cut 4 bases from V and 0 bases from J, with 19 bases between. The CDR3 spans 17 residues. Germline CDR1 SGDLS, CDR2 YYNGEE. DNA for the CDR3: TGTGCCAGCAGCCCCAACACCACGACTCGGATGAACACTGAAGCTTTCTTT. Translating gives CASSPNTTTRMNTEAFF.

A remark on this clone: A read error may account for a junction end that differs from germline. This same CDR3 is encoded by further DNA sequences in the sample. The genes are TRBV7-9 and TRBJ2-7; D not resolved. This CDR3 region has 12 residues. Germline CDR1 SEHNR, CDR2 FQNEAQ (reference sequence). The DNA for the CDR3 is TGTTCCAGCAGCCCCTCCTCCTACGAGCAGTACTTC. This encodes CSSSPSSYEQYF.